This record concerns one TCR beta chain sequence. Antigen specificity is unknown. This record belongs to a study of Ad26.COV2.S vaccination and SARS-CoV-2 variants. Study background: Trial arm assignment for the donor was COV1001 Ad26.COV2.S. Once, or twice with 56 days between doses, Ad26.COV2.S was given intramuscularly. Regarding the study as a whole: Spike-specific TCR breadth was greater in vaccine than placebo recipients.

Assay used: immunoSEQ multiplex PCR; TCRdb lists only in-frame clones, some missing. The sample lists about 350,000 clones, approximately 86% occurring once. The treatment here: over 15 received Ad26.COV2.S at low or high dose, single or two shots; 5 received placebo; per-sample allocation not given. Sampling occurred on day 63 after the first vaccine or placebo injection. This CDR3 has 14 amino acids. V dropped 7 bases and J dropped 6 bases, with 16 bases sitting between them. In germline, CDR1 is LNHDA, CDR2 SQIVND (reference sequence). The chain employs TRBV19 and TRBJ2-1; D not resolved. This specimen was peripheral blood, taken in a trial of Ad26.COV2.S vaccine versus placebo. The sequence was obtained from a person between 18 and 59 years old who received the Ad26.COV2.S COVID-19 vaccine or a placebo. The CDR3, as DNA: TGTGCCAGTATGATATCGACCAGATCCAATGAGCAGTTCTTC. Protein product: CASMISTRSNEQFF.